This T cell receptor beta chain was sequenced during a study of T cell responses to AZD1222 COVID-19 vaccine. General study results and limits: It was only after the peak T cell response that any repertoires were sampled. The study reported that nearly half of spike-specific TCRs target unmutated variant regions. Following two doses of AZD1222, Spike-specific TCR breadth and depth rose.

Recipients boosted at about 4 weeks or about 12 weeks are pooled. Germline V gives CDR1 SGHVS, CDR2 FQNEAQ. This CDR3 spans 15 amino acids. Trimming shortened V by 3 bases and J by 4 bases, and 12 bases separated the two germline ends. With respect to this clone: The antigen remains unidentified.

This table comes from immunoSEQ multiplex PCR, and its TCRdb copy is limited to in-frame clones, with some not included. The sample has some 130,000 clones, approximately 91% seen once; the top ten hold approximately 1.1%. Here the sequenced sample was peripheral blood, taken 28 days after the second AZD1222 dose. This clonotype was obtained from an adult who received the AZD1222 COVID-19 vaccine. The chain has TRBV7-8 and TRBJ2-2; perhaps TRBD1 as D (6 bases). CDR3 amino acids: CASSFQGIGTGELFF. For the CDR3, the DNA is TGTGCCAGCAGCTTCCAGGGGATCGGCACCGGGGAGCTGTTTTTT. The entire variable domain, with the rest obtained from reference TRBV7-8 and TRBJ2-2, is as follows: GAGVSQSPRYKVAKRGQDVALRCDPISGHVSLFWYQQALGQGPEFLTYFQNEAQLDKSGLPSDRFFAERPEGSVSTLKIQRTQQEDSAVYLCASSFQGIGTGELFFGEGSRLTVL.